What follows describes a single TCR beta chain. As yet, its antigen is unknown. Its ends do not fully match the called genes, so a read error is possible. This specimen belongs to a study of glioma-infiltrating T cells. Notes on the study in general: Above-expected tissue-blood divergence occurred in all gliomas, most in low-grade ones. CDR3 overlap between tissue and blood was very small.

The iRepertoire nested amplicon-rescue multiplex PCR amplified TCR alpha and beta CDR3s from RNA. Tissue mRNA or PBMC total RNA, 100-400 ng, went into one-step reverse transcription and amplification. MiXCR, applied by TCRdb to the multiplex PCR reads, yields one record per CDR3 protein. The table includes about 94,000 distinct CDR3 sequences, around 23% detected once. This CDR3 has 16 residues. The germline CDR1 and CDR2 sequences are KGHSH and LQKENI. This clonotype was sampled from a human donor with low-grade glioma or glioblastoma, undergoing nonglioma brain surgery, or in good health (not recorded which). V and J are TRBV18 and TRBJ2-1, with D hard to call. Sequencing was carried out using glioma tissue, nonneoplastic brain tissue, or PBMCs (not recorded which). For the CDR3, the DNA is TGTGCCAGCTCACCACCCGGACCCAACCAGTACAAAGAGCAGTTCTTC. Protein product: CASSPPGPNQYKEQFF. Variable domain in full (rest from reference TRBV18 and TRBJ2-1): NAGVMQNPRHLVRRRGQEARLRCSPMKGHSHVYWYRQLPEEGLKFMVYLQKENIIDESGMPKERFSAEFPKEGPSILRIQQVVRGDSAAYFCASSPPGPNQYKEQFFGPGTRLTVL.